The next 17 T cell receptor beta chains were all read from a single sample in a study of blood T cell repertoires in COVID-19. The table came from immunoSEQ multiplex PCR; TCRdb's copy has only in-frame clones and leaves some out. The data show about 83,000 clones, more than 90% seen once. The sequenced sample was peripheral blood. The receptor source for this set is a woman older than 75 with active or convalescent COVID-19.

As concerns this clone: The same CDR3 can be traced to other DNA sequences in this sample. This chain joins TRBV28 and TRBJ1-5; no definite D call. The CDR3 spans 11 residues. Trimming took 5 bases from V and 4 from J, leaving 3 bases between them. Germline CDR1 is MDHEN and CDR2 is SYDVKM. The CDR3 sequence: CASSLNQPQHF. The CDR3 DNA reads as TGTGCCAGCAGTCTGAATCAGCCCCAGCATTTT.

The chain links TRBV28 to TRBJ2-5; D possibly corresponds to TRBD2 (6 bases). The CDR3 has 17 amino acids. The V gene lost 4 bases and the J gene lost 2 bases, with 20 bases spanning the gap. The germline V gene encodes CDR1 MDHEN and CDR2 SYDVKM. The CDR3 DNA reads as TGTGCCAGCAGTTCCCTCCTGAAGGAGGGTACTCAAGAGACCCAGTACTTC. It specifies CASSSLLKEGTQETQYF.

The gene calls are TRBV5-4 and TRBJ2-1; TRBD1 matches 8 bases. J was trimmed by 4 bases and V by 4 bases; bases with no gene match: 7. This CDR3 spans 15 amino acids. CDR1 and CDR2 from the germline V gene are SGHNT and YYREEE (reference sequence). The CDR3 sequence is CASSTRDRFYNEQFF. The CDR3 DNA is TGTGCCAGCAGCACTAGGGACAGGTTTTACAATGAGCAGTTCTTC.

J is TRBJ1-5 and V is TRBV6-6; 9 bases match TRBD1. This CDR3 is 15 amino acids long. Germline trimming cut 3 bases from V and 6 bases from J; bases unmatched to any gene: 6. Germline V gene data show CDR1 as MNHNY and CDR2 as SVGAGI (reference sequence). CDR3 in amino acids: CASSYWTGAFQPQHF. For the CDR3, the DNA is TGTGCCAGCAGTTATTGGACAGGGGCATTTCAGCCCCAGCATTTT.

This chain links TRBV27 with TRBJ2-7; 7 nucleotides align to TRBD1. The length of the CDR3 is 15 residues. Germline CDR1 MNHEY, CDR2 SMNVEV (reference sequence). V dropped 4 bases and J dropped 2; count of bases not matched to a gene: 8. DNA for the CDR3: TGTGCCAGCAGTTCGAACCCGGGACAGACCTACGAGCAGTACTTC. Translated: CASSSNPGQTYEQYF.

The chain has TRBV27 and TRBJ2-1; 10 nucleotides line up with TRBD1. V shed 6 bases and J 2 bases; nucleotides not matched to a gene: 4. CDR1 and CDR2 (germline): MNHEY, SMNVEV (reference sequence). CDR3 length equals 15 residues. CDR3 amino acids: CASRDRGSPYNEQFF. DNA of the CDR3: TGTGCCAGCAGGGACAGGGGGTCACCCTACAATGAGCAGTTCTTC.

The chain recombines TRBV7-2 with TRBJ1-2; unclear D gene. CDR3 length equals 13 residues. CDR1 SGHTA and CDR2 FQGNSA come from the germline V gene. V was pared by 2 bases and J by 6 bases, with 10 bases between. The CDR3 DNA reads TGTGCCAGCAGCTTAACCAGAGCGGATGGCTACACCTTC. Translated: CASSLTRADGYTF. The full variable domain, in which reference TRBV7-2 and TRBJ1-2 provide the parts outside the CDR3, is GAGVSQSPSNKVTEKGKDVELRCDPISGHTALYWYRQSLGQGLEFLIYFQGNSAPDKSGLPSDRFSAERTGGSVSTLTIQRTQQEDSAVYLCASSLTRADGYTFGSGTRLTVV.

The genes are TRBV28 and TRBJ2-2, with D possibly being TRBD2 (6 bases). Germline values: CDR1 MDHEN, CDR2 SYDVKM. Deletions cut 7 bases from V and 1 base from J, with 16 bases between. The CDR3 consists of 16 residues. The CDR3 region is CASIRAGSRNTGELFF. Written as DNA, the CDR3 is TGTGCCAGCATCCGGGCGGGGTCGAGGAACACCGGGGAGCTGTTTTTT.

The rearrangement joins TRBV9 to TRBJ1-2; D uncertain. Between the trimmed V and J ends, which lost 0 bases and 7 bases, there was a span of 16 bases. CDR1 and CDR2 from the germline V gene are SGDLS and YYNGEE. This CDR3 has 15 residues. The DNA of the CDR3 is TGTGCCAGCAGCGTAGGAGATGAGGGCGGGGTTGGCTACACCTTC. It is translated as CASSVGDEGGVGYTF.

CDR3 coding DNA: TGTGCCAGCAGCCCTCGGACAGGGAACTATGGCTACACCTTC. Residues: CASSPRTGNYGYTF. V is TRBV7-8 and J is TRBJ1-2, with TRBD1 matching over 8 bases. The germline CDR1 and CDR2 sequences are SGHVS and FQNEAQ. V lost 5 bases to trimming and J lost 2 bases; unmatched junction nucleotides: 4. CDR3 size: 14 residues.

DNA of the CDR3: TGTGCCAGCAGGAGGGTCTTCAATCAGCCCCAGCATTTT. Translating it yields CASRRVFNQPQHF. The chain joins TRBV2 to TRBJ1-5; D uncertain. This CDR3 comprises 13 residues. V lost 6 bases to trimming and J lost 3 bases, with 9 bases between them. Germline V gene lookup returns CDR1 SNHLY and CDR2 FYNNEI.

The gene calls are TRBV11-2 and TRBJ2-1; D uncertain. Between the trimmed V and J ends, which lost 5 bases and 12 bases, there was a span of 17 bases. Germline values: CDR1 SGHAT, CDR2 FQNNGV. The CDR3 is made up of 13 amino acids. The CDR3 spells CASSPDTTTPQFF. The CDR3 nucleotides are TGTGCCAGCAGCCCAGACACAACAACCCCGCAGTTCTTC.

The chain combines TRBV7-9 with TRBJ1-1, with 8 positions matching TRBD1. In germline, CDR1 is SEHNR, CDR2 FQNEAQ (reference sequence). The CDR3 loop spans 14 amino acids. The junction had 5 bases not matched to a gene; V was cut back by 7 bases and J by 1 base. The CDR3 reads CASNLDRGNTEAFF. In DNA, the CDR3 is TGTGCCAGCAACCTCGACAGGGGGAACACTGAAGCTTTCTTT.

V usage is TRBV19 and J usage is TRBJ2-6; maybe TRBD1 (7 bases). Trimming removed 3 bases at V and 11 bases at J, with 14 bases between. The germline CDR1 and CDR2 sequences are LNHDA and SQIVND (reference sequence). The CDR3 sequence is 14 residues long. CDR3 region: CASSMRIRGDVLTF. The CDR3 bases are TGTGCCAGTAGTATGAGGATCAGGGGGGACGTCCTGACTTTC.

This chain joins TRBV27 and TRBJ2-1; 8 positions agree with TRBD1. The CDR3 consists of 18 residues. Per germline, CDR1 MNHEY and CDR2 SMNVEV (reference sequence). Germline trimming cut 2 bases from V and 2 bases from J; bases unmatched to any gene: 11. DNA for the CDR3: TGTGCCAGCAGTTTACCTAATCCCGACAGGGGAGCCTACAATGAGCAGTTCTTC. Its protein product is CASSLPNPDRGAYNEQFF.

The V and J genes are TRBV3-1 (or the pseudogene TRBV3-2) and TRBJ2-3; 14 bases fit TRBD2. In germline, CDR1 is LGHDT, CDR2 YNNKEL (reference sequence). Trimming took 4 bases from V and 6 from J; bases not matched to a gene: 9. The CDR3 length is 17 residues. Here the CDR3 reads CASSLHGTSGGVDTQYF. The CDR3 DNA sequence: TGTGCCAGCAGCCTCCATGGGACTAGCGGGGGAGTTGATACGCAGTATTTT.

In its sample, this clone was seen once. The DNA is omitted, as the CDR3 cannot be located on it reliably, and the CDR3 follows TCRdb's listing. The chain has TRBV12-3 or TRBV12-4 and TRBJ2-7; TRBD2, the table's D call, lacks a check against the DNA. The CDR3 numbers 13 amino acids, ends counted. The CDR3: CASSPGLSWEQYF.